This TCR beta chain came from a study of vaccination and CD4 T cells after COVID-19. Treatment meaning: 10-day PBMC culture with coronavirus spike peptide pools or control peptides (ViraFEST assay). PCR positivity was dated March to December 2020, before US Alpha, Beta and Delta variants. Peptide pools at around 10 ug/ml, together with around 10 IU/ml IL-2, were added to cultures of about 2 million PBMCs per well. V was pared by 2 bases and J by 1 base, with 11 bases between. The CDR3 contains 14 residues. CDR1 and CDR2 from the germline V gene are GTSNPN and SVGIG (reference sequence). This clonotype was detected a few times. Its antigen is unknown. The assay that was used to sequence DNA from cultured CD4+ T cells was the Oncomine TCR Beta short-read assay. MiXCR, run by TCRdb on the PCR reads, gives a single entry per CDR3 protein. The sample has 13,000 or so distinct CDR3 sequences, around half seen once.

General study points: Relatively few convalescent patients were studied, without early post-infection timepoints.

This material consisted of cultured CD4+ T cells from blood, taken after SARS-CoV-2 vaccination. This clonotype was obtained from a human donor with COVID-19. This chain joins TRBV30 and TRBJ1-1; no firm D call. DNA of the CDR3: TGTGCCTGGAGTCAAAGTTTGGGGAACACTGAAGCTTTCTTT. This encodes CAWSQSLGNTEAFF.